What follows are 14 T cell receptor beta chains derived from one specimen sequenced in a study of beta chain features in type 1 diabetes. Study-level results: Type 1 diabetes patients had moderately but significantly shorter TCRB CDR3s in all four CD4+ subsets.

The investigators reverse transcribed all of the isolated RNA, so they sequenced expressed TCRB transcripts. Generated by immunoSEQ multiplex PCR, the TCRdb table keeps only in-frame clones and is missing some. The data contain 250,000 to 300,000 clones, around 22% of them singletons. Their antigens remain unidentified. Sequencing used naive CD4+ T cells from blood. Receptors originate from a woman in her twenties or thirties with type 1 diabetes.

On this clone itself: Distinct nucleotide sequences in the sample also encode this CDR3. The chain employs TRBV7-9 and TRBJ2-2, with TRBD1 matching 7 bases. Germline V lookup: CDR1 SEHNR, CDR2 FQNEAQ (reference sequence). Unmatched junction bases numbered 2, after V lost 4 bases and J lost 3 bases. The CDR3 is 14 amino acids. The CDR3 region has the DNA TGTGCCAGCAGCTCCGGGACAGACACCGGGGAGCTGTTTTTT. It encodes CASSSGTDTGELFF.

The gene calls are TRBV29-1 and TRBJ2-3; TRBD2 matches at 8 bases. With 5 bases clipped from V and 0 bases from J, the junction kept 7 bases outside the gene matches. This CDR3 contains 15 residues. Germline V CDR1 and CDR2: SQVTM, ANQGSEA. CDR3: CSVRLAGSSTDTQYF. As DNA, the CDR3 is TGCAGCGTTCGGCTAGCGGGCTCTAGCACAGATACGCAGTATTTT.

This chain uses TRBV7-3 with TRBJ2-1; 10 bases match TRBD2. Germline CDR1 reads SGHTA; CDR2 reads FQGTGA. The CDR3 runs to 15 residues. Trimming took 5 bases from V and 4 from J; bases not matched to a gene: 5. The CDR3 here is CASSILAGEYNEQFF. CDR3 DNA: TGTGCCAGCAGCATCCTAGCGGGGGAGTACAATGAGCAGTTCTTC.

Concerning this clone: A read error may account for a junction end that differs from germline. The CDR3 reads CASSLMAGAETQYF. CDR3 sequence (DNA): TGTGCTAGCAGCTTAATGGCGGGAGCAGAGACCCAGTACTTC. The chain links TRBV7-7 to TRBJ2-5; 7 bases agree with TRBD2. The germline V gene has CDR1 SSHAT and CDR2 FNYEAQ (reference sequence). The length of the CDR3 is 14 residues.

V and J are TRBV4-1 and TRBJ1-3; D is perhaps TRBD1 (5 bases). Trimming stripped 1 base from V and 0 bases from J, with 13 bases between. Germline CDR1 and CDR2: MGHRA and YSYEKL. The CDR3 is made up of 17 amino acids. The CDR3 DNA reads TGCGCCAGCAGCCAAGTGGGGCAGGCTCACTCTGGAAACACCATATATTTT. It encodes CASSQVGQAHSGNTIYF.

This clone was counted a few times. J is TRBJ1-5 and V is TRBV19; TRBD1 agrees at 9 bases. Germline lookup yields CDR1 LNHDA and CDR2 SQIVND (reference sequence). The CDR3 is 15 residues long. Trimming cost V 6 bases and J 5 bases; bases outside gene matches: 8. CDR3 nucleotide sequence: TGTGCCAGTAGCGAGATCCGGGACAGGGATCAGCCCCAGCATTTT. This sequence encodes CASSEIRDRDQPQHF.

The rearrangement uses TRBV29-1 and TRBJ1-4, with 7 bases aligning to TRBD1. With 3 bases clipped from V and 6 bases from J, the junction kept 4 bases outside the gene matches. The CDR3 sequence is 13 residues long. CDR1 is SQVTM and CDR2 is ANQGSEA in the germline V gene. DNA for the CDR3: TGCAGCGTTGAGGAGACAGGGCATGAAAAACTGTTTTTT. It is translated as CSVEETGHEKLFF.

CDR3 residues: CASSVRGENTEAFF. The DNA for the CDR3 is TGTGCCAGCAGTGTTCGGGGGGAGAACACTGAAGCTTTCTTT. The rearrangement uses TRBV2 and TRBJ1-1; D is possibly TRBD1 (5 bases). This CDR3 is 14 amino acids long. The V gene's germline CDR1 is SNHLY and CDR2 FYNNEI. V lost 4 bases, J lost 1 base, and 10 bases lay in between.

This clone was seen more than once but under ten times. The chain couples TRBV9 to TRBJ2-7, with D possibly being TRBD1 (6 bases). This CDR3 is 13 amino acids long. V was clipped by 0 bases and J by 8 bases, with 12 bases between them. The germline V gene encodes CDR1 SGDLS and CDR2 YYNGEE. In nucleotides, the CDR3 is TGTGCCAGCAGCGTAGCGGGACGGGACAAGCAGTACTTC. Its protein product is CASSVAGRDKQYF.

A few counts support this clone. The CDR3 protein is CSAPRGLGYTF. The CDR3 nucleotides are TGCAGTGCCCCTCGGGGGTTGGGATACACCTTC. The rearrangement links TRBV20-1 to TRBJ1-2; possible D gene TRBD1, 5 bases. This CDR3 has 11 amino acids. Germline CDR1 DFQATT, CDR2 SNEGSKA (reference sequence). V was pared by 6 bases and J by 11 bases, with 16 bases between.

The gene calls are TRBV30 and TRBJ1-1, with D unclear. Germline CDR1 GTSNPN, CDR2 SVGIG (reference sequence). The CDR3 totals 11 residues. The V end was cut by 0 bases, the J end by 5 bases, with 4 bases between. CDR3 sequence reads: CAWSVETEAFF. CDR3 bases: TGTGCCTGGAGTGTAGAGACTGAAGCTTTCTTT.

This chain connects TRBV19 to TRBJ1-2; 8 bases are a match to TRBD1. This CDR3 comprises 16 residues. Germline CDR1 LNHDA, CDR2 SQIVND (reference sequence). The V segment lost 4 bases and the J segment 3 bases; nucleotides outside the gene matches: 10. The CDR3 reads CASSRSRQGAYYGYTF. The CDR3 bases are TGTGCCAGTAGTAGAAGTCGGCAGGGGGCTTACTATGGCTACACCTTC.

The chain joins TRBV11-2 to TRBJ2-7, with a tentative D call TRBD2 (6 bases). V was pared by 3 bases and J by 2 bases, with 14 bases between. This CDR3 spans 15 amino acids. Per germline, CDR1 SGHAT and CDR2 FQNNGV. CDR3 DNA: TGTGCCAGCAGCTTCGAGGCTAGCGTGACCTACGAGCAGTACTTC. This sequence encodes CASSFEASVTYEQYF.

The chain combines TRBV6-1 with TRBJ2-6; D is unresolved. V lost 6 bases to trimming and J lost 1 base, with 7 bases between them. The CDR3 loop spans 14 amino acids. Germline V gene lookup returns CDR1 MNHNS and CDR2 SASEGT. As DNA, the CDR3 is TGTGCCAGCAGGGAGAATTCTGGGGCCAACGTCCTGACTTTC. It codes for CASRENSGANVLTF.